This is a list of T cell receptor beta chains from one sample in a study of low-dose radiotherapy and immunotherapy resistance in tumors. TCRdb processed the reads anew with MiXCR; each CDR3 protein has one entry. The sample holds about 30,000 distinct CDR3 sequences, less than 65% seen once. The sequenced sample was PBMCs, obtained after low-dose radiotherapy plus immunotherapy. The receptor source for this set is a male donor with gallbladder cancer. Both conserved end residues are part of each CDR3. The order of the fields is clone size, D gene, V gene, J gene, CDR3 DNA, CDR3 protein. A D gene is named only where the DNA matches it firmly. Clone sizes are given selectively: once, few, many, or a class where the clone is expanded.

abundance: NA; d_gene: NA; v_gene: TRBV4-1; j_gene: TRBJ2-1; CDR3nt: TGCGCCAGCAGCCATGTAGGGCCTGAGCAGTTCTTC; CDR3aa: CASSHVGPEQFF
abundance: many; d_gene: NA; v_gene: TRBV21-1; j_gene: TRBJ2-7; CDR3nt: TGTGCCATCAACCCTCGTAAGGGATATTTTCGTTACGAGCAGTACTTC; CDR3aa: CAINPRKGYFRYEQYF
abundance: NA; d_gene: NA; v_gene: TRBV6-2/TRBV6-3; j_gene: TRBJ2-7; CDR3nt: TGTGCCAGCGGATACGGGCTCTCCTACAACGAGCAGTACTTC; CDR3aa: CASGYGLSYNEQYF
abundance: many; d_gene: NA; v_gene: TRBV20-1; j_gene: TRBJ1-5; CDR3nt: TGCAGTGCTCAAGAAATCCAGGGGTTGGGACAGCCCCAGCATTTT; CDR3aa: CSAQEIQGLGQPQHF
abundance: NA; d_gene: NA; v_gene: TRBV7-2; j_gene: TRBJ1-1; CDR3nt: TGTGCCAGCAGCCCGACGATAGGTGAAGCTTTCTTT; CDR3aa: CASSPTIGEAFF
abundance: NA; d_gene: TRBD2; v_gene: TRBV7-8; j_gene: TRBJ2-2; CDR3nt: TGTGCCAGCAGCTACCCGCCTAGCGGGAGGGGTTCCACCGGGGAGCTGTTTTTT; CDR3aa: CASSYPPSGRGSTGELFF
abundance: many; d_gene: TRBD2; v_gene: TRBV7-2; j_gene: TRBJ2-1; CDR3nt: TGTGCCAGCAGCTTAAATTGGGCGGGGGGACTTTACAATGAGCAGTTCTTC; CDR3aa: CASSLNWAGGLYNEQFF
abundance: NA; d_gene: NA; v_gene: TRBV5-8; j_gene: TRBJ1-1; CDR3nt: TGTGCCAGCAGCTTGGGAGGGGACTGGGAAGCTTTCTTT; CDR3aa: CASSLGGDWEAFF
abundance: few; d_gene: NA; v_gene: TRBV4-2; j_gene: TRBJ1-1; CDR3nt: TGTGCCAGCAGCGCAACCCCGGACAGGAACACTGAAGCTTTCTTT; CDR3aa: CASSATPDRNTEAFF
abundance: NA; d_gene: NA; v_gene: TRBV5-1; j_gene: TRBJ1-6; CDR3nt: TGCGCCAGCAGCTTAAATAAAGGAGAACCCCTCCACTTT; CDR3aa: CASSLNKGEPLHF
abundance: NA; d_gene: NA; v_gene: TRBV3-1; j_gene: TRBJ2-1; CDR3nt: TGTGCCAGCAGCCAAGTTTATTTGAGCTCCTACAATGAGCAGTTCTTC; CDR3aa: CASSQVYLSSYNEQFF
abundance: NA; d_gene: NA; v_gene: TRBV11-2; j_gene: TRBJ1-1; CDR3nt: TGTGCCAGCAGCTTAGTTGGAGGGGCTGAAGCTTTCTTT; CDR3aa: CASSLVGGAEAFF
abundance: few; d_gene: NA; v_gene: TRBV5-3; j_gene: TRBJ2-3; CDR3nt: TGTGCCAGCAGCTTGTCGGGCAGGGATACGCAGTATTTT; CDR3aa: CASSLSGRDTQYF
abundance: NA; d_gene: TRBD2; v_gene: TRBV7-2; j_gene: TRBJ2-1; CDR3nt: TGTGCCAGCAGCTTAGTTTCTAGCGGGGGGGCCGATGAGCAGTTCTTC; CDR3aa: CASSLVSSGGADEQFF
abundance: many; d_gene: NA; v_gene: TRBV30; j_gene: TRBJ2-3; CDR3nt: TGTGCCTGGGAGGATCTAGAAACCACAGATACGCAGTATTTT; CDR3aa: CAWEDLETTDTQYF
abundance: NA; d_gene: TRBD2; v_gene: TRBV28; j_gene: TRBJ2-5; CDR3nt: TGTGCCAGCAGTTTGCGGGAGGGGGAGACCCAGTACTTC; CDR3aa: CASSLREGETQYF
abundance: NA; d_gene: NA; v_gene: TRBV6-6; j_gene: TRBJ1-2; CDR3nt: TGTGCCAGCAGTTCACAGGGAAGGTCGAGTGGCTACACCTTC; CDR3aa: CASSSQGRSSGYTF
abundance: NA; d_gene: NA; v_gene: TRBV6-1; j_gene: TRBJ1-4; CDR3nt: NA; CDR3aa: CASSRGYSAEKLFFFFF
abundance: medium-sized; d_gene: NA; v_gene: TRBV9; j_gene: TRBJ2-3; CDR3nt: TGTGCCAGCAGCGTCGCCCCGGGATCTAGCACAGATACGCAGTATTTT; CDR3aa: CASSVAPGSSTDTQYF
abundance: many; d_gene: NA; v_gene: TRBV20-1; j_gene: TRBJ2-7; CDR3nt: TGCAGTGCGGGTCTCTCCAACGAGCAGTACTTC; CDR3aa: CSAGLSNEQYF
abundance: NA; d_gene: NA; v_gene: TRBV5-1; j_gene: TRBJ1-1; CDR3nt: TGCGCCAGCAGCCAGACGGCACAGGGTGGGAACACTGAAGCTTTCTTT; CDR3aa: CASSQTAQGGNTEAFF
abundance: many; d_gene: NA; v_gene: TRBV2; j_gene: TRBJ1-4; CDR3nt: TGTGCCAGCAGTGTAGGGAGGTCGGAAAAACTGTTTTTT; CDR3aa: CASSVGRSEKLFF
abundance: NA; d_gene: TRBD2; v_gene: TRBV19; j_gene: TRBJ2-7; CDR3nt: TGTGCCAGTAGTATGTCTAGCGGGAGGATTGGCTCCTACGAGCAGTACTTC; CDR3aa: CASSMSSGRIGSYEQYF
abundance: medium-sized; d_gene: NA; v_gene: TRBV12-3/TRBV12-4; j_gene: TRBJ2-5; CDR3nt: TGTGCCAGCAGTTTAGAGCGGTCGGAGACCCAGTACTTC; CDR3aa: CASSLERSETQYF
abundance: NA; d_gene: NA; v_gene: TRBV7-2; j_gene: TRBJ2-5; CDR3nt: TGTGCCAGCAGCTTAGGACTCGCTGGCCAAGAGACCCAGTACTTC; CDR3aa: CASSLGLAGQETQYF
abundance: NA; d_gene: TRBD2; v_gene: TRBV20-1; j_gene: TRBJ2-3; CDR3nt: TGCAGTGCTAAGCTCATAGCGGGTGACCGGGATACGCAGTATTTT; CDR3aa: CSAKLIAGDRDTQYF
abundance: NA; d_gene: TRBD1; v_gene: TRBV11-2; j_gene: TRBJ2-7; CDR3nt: TGTGCCAGCAGTACAGGGGATTACTACGAGCAGTACTTC; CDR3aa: CASSTGDYYEQYF
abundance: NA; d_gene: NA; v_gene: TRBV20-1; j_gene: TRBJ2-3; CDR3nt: TGCAGTGCTGGCCTGCTCGGACGCACAGATACGCAGTATTTT; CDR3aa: CSAGLLGRTDTQYF
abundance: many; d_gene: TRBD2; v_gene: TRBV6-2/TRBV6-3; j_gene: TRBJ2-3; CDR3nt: TGTGCCAGCAGCCCGGGACTAGCGGGAGGAGATACGCAGTATTTT; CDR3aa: CASSPGLAGGDTQYF
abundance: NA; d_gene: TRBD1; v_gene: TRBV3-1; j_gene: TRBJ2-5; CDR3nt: TGTGCCAGCAGCGGGGGGACAGGGGGTGTTTCGGAGACCCAGTACTTC; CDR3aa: CASSGGTGGVSETQYF
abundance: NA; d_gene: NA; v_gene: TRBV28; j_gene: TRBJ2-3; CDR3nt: TGTGCCAGCACTCTGGCGCAGAGCACAGATACGCAGTATTTT; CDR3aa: CASTLAQSTDTQYF
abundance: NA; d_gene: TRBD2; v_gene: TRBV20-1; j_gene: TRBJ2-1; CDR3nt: TGCAGTGCTAAAAAACGCGGGAGCTTTGAGCAGTTCTTC; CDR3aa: CSAKKRGSFEQFF
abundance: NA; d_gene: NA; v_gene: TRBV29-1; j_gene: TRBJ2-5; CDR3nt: TGCAGCGGGTTGGACAGCGGGGAGACCCAGTACTTC; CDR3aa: CSGLDSGETQYF
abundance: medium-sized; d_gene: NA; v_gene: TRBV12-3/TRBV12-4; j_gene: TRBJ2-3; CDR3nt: TGTGCCAGCAGTTTAGCAGAGGCGGGATGGAGAGATACGCAGTATTTT; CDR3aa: CASSLAEAGWRDTQYF
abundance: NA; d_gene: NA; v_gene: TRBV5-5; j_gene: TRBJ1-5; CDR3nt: TGTGCCAGCAGCTTGGCCCCTACGCGAACGGGGTATAGCAATCAGCCCCAGCATTTT; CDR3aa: CASSLAPTRTGYSNQPQHF
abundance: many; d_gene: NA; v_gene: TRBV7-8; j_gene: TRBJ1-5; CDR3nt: TGTGCCAGCAGCTTAGAAGGTCGGACGCTTTCTCAGCCCCAGCATTTT; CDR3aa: CASSLEGRTLSQPQHF
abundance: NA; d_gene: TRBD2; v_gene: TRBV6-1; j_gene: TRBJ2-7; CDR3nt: TGTGCCAGCAGGGTTAGGACTAGCGGGAGTGGGGAGCAGTACTTC; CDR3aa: CASRVRTSGSGEQYF
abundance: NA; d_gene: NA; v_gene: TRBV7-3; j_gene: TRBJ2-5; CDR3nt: TGTGCCAGCAGCTTAAACAGTGGGGTTACCCAGTACTTC; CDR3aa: CASSLNSGVTQYF
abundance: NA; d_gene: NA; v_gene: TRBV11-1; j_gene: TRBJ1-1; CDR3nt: TGTGCCAGCAGCTATGACCACAACACTGAAGCTTTCTTT; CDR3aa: CASSYDHNTEAFF
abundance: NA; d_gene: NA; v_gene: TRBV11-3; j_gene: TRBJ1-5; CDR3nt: TGTGCCAGCAGCTCTGTGGTTCGAGGGGGCAATCAGCCCCAGCATTTT; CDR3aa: CASSSVVRGGNQPQHF
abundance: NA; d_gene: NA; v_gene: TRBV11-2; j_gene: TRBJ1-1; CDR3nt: TGTGCCAGCAGCTTAGGTCTATCGGGGGCAGCTTTCTTT; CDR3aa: CASSLGLSGAAFF
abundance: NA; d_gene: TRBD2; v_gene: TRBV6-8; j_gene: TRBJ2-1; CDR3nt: TGTGCCAGCAGTTCAGCGGGAGGACTGGTGTCCTTC; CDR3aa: CASSSAGGLVSF
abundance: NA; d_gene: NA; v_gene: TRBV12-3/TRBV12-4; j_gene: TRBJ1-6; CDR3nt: TGTGCCAGCAGTCCGGGGGGTGGTAATTCACCCCTCCACTTT; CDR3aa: CASSPGGGNSPLHF
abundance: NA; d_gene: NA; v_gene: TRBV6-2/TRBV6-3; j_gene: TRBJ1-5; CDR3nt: TGTGCCAGCATTTCCCAACCAAAGGCGTATCAGCCCCAGCATTTT; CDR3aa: CASISQPKAYQPQHF
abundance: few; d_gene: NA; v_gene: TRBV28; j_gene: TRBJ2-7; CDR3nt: TGTGCCACCTGGACCGCTGAGTACGAGCAGTACTTC; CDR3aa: CATWTAEYEQYF
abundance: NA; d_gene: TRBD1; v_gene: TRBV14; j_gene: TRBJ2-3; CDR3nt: TGTGCCAGCAGCCAAGATCGTCCGGGGACAGGGTTCACAGATACGCAGTATTTT; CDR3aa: CASSQDRPGTGFTDTQYF
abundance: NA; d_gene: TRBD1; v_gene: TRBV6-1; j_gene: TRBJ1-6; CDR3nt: TGTGCCAGCAGTCTGACAGGGGTTTCCTCACCCCTCCACTTT; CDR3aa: CASSLTGVSSPLHF
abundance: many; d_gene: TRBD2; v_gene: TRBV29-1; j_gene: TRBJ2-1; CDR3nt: TGCAGCGCCGGGCCAGGACTAGCGGGGCCGAGCTCCTACAATGAGCAGTTCTTC; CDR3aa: CSAGPGLAGPSSYNEQFF